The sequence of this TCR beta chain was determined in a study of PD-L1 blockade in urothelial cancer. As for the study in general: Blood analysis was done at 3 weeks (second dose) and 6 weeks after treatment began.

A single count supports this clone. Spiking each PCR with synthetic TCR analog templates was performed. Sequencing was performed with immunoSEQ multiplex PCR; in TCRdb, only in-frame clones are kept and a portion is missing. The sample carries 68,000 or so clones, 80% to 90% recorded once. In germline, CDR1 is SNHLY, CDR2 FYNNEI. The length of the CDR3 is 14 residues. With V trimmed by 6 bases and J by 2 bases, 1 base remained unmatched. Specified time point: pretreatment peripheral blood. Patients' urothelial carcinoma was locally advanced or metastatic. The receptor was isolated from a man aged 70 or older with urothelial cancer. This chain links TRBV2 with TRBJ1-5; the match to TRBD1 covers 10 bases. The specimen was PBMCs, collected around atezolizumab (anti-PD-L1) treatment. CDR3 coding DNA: TGTGCCAGCAGCGGACAGGGGGGCAATCAGCCCCAGCATTTT. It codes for CASSGQGGNQPQHF.